Listed below are T cell receptor beta chains from one sample, sequenced in a study of blood T cell repertoires in COVID-19. The data were produced by immunoSEQ multiplex PCR, yet TCRdb's version contains in-frame clones alone and is incomplete. The sample includes over 200,000 clones, around 80% of them seen just once. Sequencing used peripheral blood. Receptors were obtained from a woman aged 25 to 39 with COVID-19, enrolled during active disease. Both conserved end residues are part of each CDR3. D genes are given only for firm matches. Clone size is stated in some rows and not others, as once, few, many or a class when expanded.

cdr3_length: 17; j_call: TRBJ2-2; v_call: TRBV7-6; d_call: TRBD2; clone_size: -; cdr3_nt: TGTGCCAGCAGCGTACATCCCGGGACTAGTGATCCCGGGGAGCTGTTTTTT; cdr3_aa: CASSVHPGTSDPGELFF
cdr3_length: 15; j_call: TRBJ2-7; v_call: TRBV5-1; d_call: TRBD1; clone_size: -; cdr3_nt: TGCGCCAGCAGCTTGGCACCGGGACAGGTCTACGAGCAGTACTTC; cdr3_aa: CASSLAPGQVYEQYF
cdr3_length: 15; j_call: TRBJ2-1; v_call: TRBV4-3; d_call: TRBD2; clone_size: few; cdr3_nt: TGCGCCAGCAGCCAAGGGACTAGCTCCTACAATGAGCAGTTCTTC; cdr3_aa: CASSQGTSSYNEQFF
cdr3_length: 12; j_call: TRBJ2-2; v_call: TRBV29-1; d_call: -; clone_size: -; cdr3_nt: TGCAGCGCTATGCAGGGGAACGGGGAGCTGTTTTTT; cdr3_aa: CSAMQGNGELFF
cdr3_length: 16; j_call: TRBJ2-4; v_call: TRBV5-6; d_call: -; clone_size: -; cdr3_nt: TGTGCCAGCAGCTTGAGCAGGCAATTCCCCAAAAACATTCAGTACTTC; cdr3_aa: CASSLSRQFPKNIQYF
cdr3_length: 13; j_call: TRBJ2-1; v_call: TRBV7-3; d_call: -; clone_size: once; cdr3_nt: TGTGCCAGCAGTTCAAGGGGGGGCAATGAGCAGTTCTTC; cdr3_aa: CASSSRGGNEQFF
cdr3_length: 15; j_call: TRBJ2-7; v_call: TRBV18; d_call: -; clone_size: -; cdr3_nt: TGTGCCAGCTCACTACAGCAGGGAAGTTTCGACGAGCAGTACTTC; cdr3_aa: CASSLQQGSFDEQYF
cdr3_length: 14; j_call: TRBJ2-7; v_call: TRBV9; d_call: -; clone_size: -; cdr3_nt: TGTGCCAGCAGCCCAGACGGGGTCTCCTACGAGCAGTACTTC; cdr3_aa: CASSPDGVSYEQYF
cdr3_length: 15; j_call: TRBJ2-7; v_call: TRBV6-2/TRBV6-3; d_call: -; clone_size: -; cdr3_nt: TGTGCCAGCAGTTACTCGACACAGGTGACCTACGAGCAGTACTTC; cdr3_aa: CASSYSTQVTYEQYF
cdr3_length: 14; j_call: TRBJ1-1; v_call: TRBV5-1; d_call: -; clone_size: -; cdr3_nt: TGCGCCAGCAGCTTGTCCAGGGGGAACACTGAAGCTTTCTTT; cdr3_aa: CASSLSRGNTEAFF
cdr3_length: 17; j_call: TRBJ2-2; v_call: TRBV21-1; d_call: -; clone_size: -; cdr3_nt: TGTGCCAGCAGCAAAAGTCGTCAGGGATGGGACACCGGGGAGCTGTTTTTT; cdr3_aa: CASSKSRQGWDTGELFF
cdr3_length: 16; j_call: TRBJ1-1; v_call: TRBV5-4; d_call: TRBD1; clone_size: -; cdr3_nt: TGTGCCAGCAGCCCTCGACAGGGGGTGGTAGGGACTGAAGCTTTCTTT; cdr3_aa: CASSPRQGVVGTEAFF
cdr3_length: 14; j_call: TRBJ2-3; v_call: TRBV11-3; d_call: -; clone_size: -; cdr3_nt: TGTGCCAGCGCGAGGGGAGGCCCCACAGATACGCAGTATTTT; cdr3_aa: CASARGGPTDTQYF
cdr3_length: 13; j_call: TRBJ1-1; v_call: TRBV7-2; d_call: TRBD1; clone_size: -; cdr3_nt: TGTGCCAGCAGCGTCGGGACAGGAGGGAGAGCTTTCTTT; cdr3_aa: CASSVGTGGRAFF
cdr3_length: 12; j_call: TRBJ2-5; v_call: TRBV12-3/TRBV12-4; d_call: -; clone_size: -; cdr3_nt: TGTGCCAGCGGCGGAGGAAGAGAGACCCAGTACTTC; cdr3_aa: CASGGGRETQYF
cdr3_length: 17; j_call: TRBJ2-3; v_call: TRBV6-2/TRBV6-3; d_call: -; clone_size: -; cdr3_nt: TGTGCCAGCAGCTATACCCACCGGACCCCAGGGACAGATACGCAGTATTTT; cdr3_aa: CASSYTHRTPGTDTQYF
cdr3_length: 14; j_call: TRBJ1-5; v_call: TRBV27; d_call: -; clone_size: -; cdr3_nt: TGTGCCAGCAGTCTAGAGGTTACAGGACAGCCCCAGCATTTT; cdr3_aa: CASSLEVTGQPQHF
cdr3_length: 15; j_call: TRBJ1-4; v_call: TRBV5-6; d_call: TRBD1; clone_size: -; cdr3_nt: TGTGCCAGCAGCTTTAGGGGGCGGTCTAATGAAAAACTGTTTTTT; cdr3_aa: CASSFRGRSNEKLFF
cdr3_length: 10; j_call: TRBJ2-1; v_call: TRBV28; d_call: -; clone_size: once; cdr3_nt: TGTGCCAGCAGTTTGACAGAGCAGTTCTTC; cdr3_aa: CASSLTEQFF
cdr3_length: 16; j_call: TRBJ2-1; v_call: TRBV6-4; d_call: TRBD2; clone_size: -; cdr3_nt: TGTGCCAGCAGTGCCTCTCTAGCGGGAGAACGGGGTGAGCAGTTCTTC; cdr3_aa: CASSASLAGERGEQFF
cdr3_length: 15; j_call: TRBJ2-7; v_call: TRBV9; d_call: -; clone_size: once; cdr3_nt: TGTGCCAGCAGCGTAGTGGAGGGGACAGACTACGAGCAGTACTTC; cdr3_aa: CASSVVEGTDYEQYF
cdr3_length: 16; j_call: TRBJ2-6; v_call: TRBV9; d_call: TRBD1; clone_size: once; cdr3_nt: TGTGCCAGCAGCGTCGACAGGGCTGGAGGGGCCAACGTCCTGACTTTC; cdr3_aa: CASSVDRAGGANVLTF
cdr3_length: 13; j_call: TRBJ2-3; v_call: TRBV29-1; d_call: -; clone_size: -; cdr3_nt: TGCAGCGTTGACTTAATTGGGGGGGATACGCAGTATTTT; cdr3_aa: CSVDLIGGDTQYF
cdr3_length: 13; j_call: TRBJ2-7; v_call: TRBV2; d_call: -; clone_size: -; cdr3_nt: TGTGCCAGCACGGGGACTGGCAACTACGAGCAGTACTTC; cdr3_aa: CASTGTGNYEQYF
cdr3_length: 14; j_call: TRBJ2-7; v_call: TRBV5-1; d_call: -; clone_size: -; cdr3_nt: TGCGCCAGCAGCTTAGGTAGCGGTTCCTACGAGCAGTACTTC; cdr3_aa: CASSLGSGSYEQYF
cdr3_length: 16; j_call: TRBJ2-7; v_call: TRBV30; d_call: TRBD2; clone_size: -; cdr3_nt: TGTGCCTGGAGTGGGAGCGGCGGGAGGACCTCCTACGAGCAGTACTTC; cdr3_aa: CAWSGSGGRTSYEQYF
cdr3_length: 14; j_call: TRBJ1-2; v_call: TRBV27; d_call: -; clone_size: -; cdr3_nt: TGTGCCAGCAGTTTCCGAGACAGTTATTGGAGCTACACCTTC; cdr3_aa: CASSFRDSYWSYTF
cdr3_length: 16; j_call: TRBJ2-1; v_call: TRBV7-2; d_call: -; clone_size: -; cdr3_nt: TGTGCCAGCAGCTTAGTTGGGTCTAGCGGACAGGGTGAGCAGTTCTTC; cdr3_aa: CASSLVGSSGQGEQFF
cdr3_length: 18; j_call: TRBJ2-6; v_call: TRBV14; d_call: -; clone_size: once; cdr3_nt: TGTGCCAGCAGCCAAAAGGACAGAAAATACTCTGGGGCCAACGTCCTGACTTTC; cdr3_aa: CASSQKDRKYSGANVLTF
cdr3_length: 13; j_call: TRBJ1-1; v_call: TRBV6-6; d_call: -; clone_size: -; cdr3_nt: TGTGCCAGCAGTTCCACGTCTGGAGGGGAAGCTTTCTTT; cdr3_aa: CASSSTSGGEAFF
cdr3_length: 13; j_call: TRBJ1-1; v_call: TRBV10-3; d_call: TRBD1; clone_size: -; cdr3_nt: TGTGCCATCAGCGGGACAGGGGGAACTGAAGCTTTCTTT; cdr3_aa: CAISGTGGTEAFF
cdr3_length: 19; j_call: TRBJ2-3; v_call: TRBV4-3; d_call: TRBD2; clone_size: -; cdr3_nt: TGCGCCAGCAGCCAAGATCTTCGTGGGGGGGAGATTGCGACAGATACGCAGTATTTT; cdr3_aa: CASSQDLRGGEIATDTQYF
cdr3_length: 18; j_call: TRBJ2-7; v_call: TRBV5-1; d_call: TRBD2; clone_size: -; cdr3_nt: TGCGCCAGCAGCTTGGGACTAGCGGGGGGGCCAGTTAATAGCGAGCAGTACTTC; cdr3_aa: CASSLGLAGGPVNSEQYF
cdr3_length: 14; j_call: TRBJ2-7; v_call: TRBV27; d_call: TRBD1; clone_size: -; cdr3_nt: TGTGCCAGCAGTCTGCAGGGGGCGAACTACGAGCAGTACTTC; cdr3_aa: CASSLQGANYEQYF
cdr3_length: 17; j_call: TRBJ2-1; v_call: TRBV3-1/TRBV3-2; d_call: TRBD2; clone_size: -; cdr3_nt: TGTGCCAGCAGCCCCCGGTTTCCTAGCGGGGGTTACAATGAGCAGTTCTTC; cdr3_aa: CASSPRFPSGGYNEQFF
cdr3_length: 13; j_call: TRBJ1-1; v_call: TRBV29-1; d_call: TRBD1; clone_size: -; cdr3_nt: TGCAGCGTTGAACGGGACAGGAACACTGAAGCTTTCTTT; cdr3_aa: CSVERDRNTEAFF
cdr3_length: 18; j_call: TRBJ2-5; v_call: TRBV15; d_call: -; clone_size: -; cdr3_nt: TGTGCCACCAGCAGAGCTGGCCAAGTTGGGGCTCTCGGAAAGACCCAGTACTTC; cdr3_aa: CATSRAGQVGALGKTQYF
cdr3_length: 17; j_call: TRBJ2-7; v_call: TRBV3-1/TRBV3-2; d_call: -; clone_size: -; cdr3_nt: TGTGCCAGCAGCCAAGCTCGCAGCCAAGAGGCTTCCTACGAGCAGTACTTC; cdr3_aa: CASSQARSQEASYEQYF
cdr3_length: 13; j_call: TRBJ2-5; v_call: TRBV24-1; d_call: -; clone_size: -; cdr3_nt: TGTGCCACCAGTGAGTCGTACCAAGAGACCCAGTACTTC; cdr3_aa: CATSESYQETQYF
cdr3_length: 13; j_call: TRBJ2-3; v_call: TRBV6-5; d_call: TRBD2; clone_size: -; cdr3_nt: TGTGCCAGCAGTAGGGGACTAGCCTCCTGGATGTATTTT; cdr3_aa: CASSRGLASWMYF
cdr3_length: 14; j_call: TRBJ1-2; v_call: TRBV4-3; d_call: TRBD1; clone_size: -; cdr3_nt: TGCGCCAGCAGCCGGACAGGGGGGAACTATGGCTACACCTTC; cdr3_aa: CASSRTGGNYGYTF
cdr3_length: 14; j_call: TRBJ1-6; v_call: TRBV10-3; d_call: -; clone_size: once; cdr3_nt: TGTGCCATCACGGACCGGGATGGGAATTCACCCCTCCACTTT; cdr3_aa: CAITDRDGNSPLHF
cdr3_length: 13; j_call: TRBJ2-5; v_call: TRBV6-1; d_call: -; clone_size: -; cdr3_nt: TGTGCCAGCAGTGAACCAGGGGTAGAGACCCAGTACTTC; cdr3_aa: CASSEPGVETQYF